A selection of T cell receptor beta chains follows, all from one sample in a study of shared clonotypes between healthy human individuals. Only in-frame clones appear in the TCRdb table, and some are missing; sequencing was by immunoSEQ multiplex PCR. Here the sample spans some 2 million clones, just under 95% being singletons. Material for sequencing was naive CD8+ T cells sorted from blood. The receptors come from a man younger than 35 in good health. CDR3s include the opening cysteine and the closing phenylalanine or tryptophan. The order of the fields is J gene, V gene, clone size, D gene, CDR3 protein, CDR3 DNA. D genes are given only for firm matches. Rows give clone size only sometimes, using once, few, many, or a class for an expanded clone.

J gene: TRBJ1-2
V gene: TRBV7-9
clone size: .
D gene: .
CDR3 protein: CASGPTGYGYTF
CDR3 DNA: TGTGCCAGCGGTCCCACTGGCTATGGCTACACCTTC

J gene: TRBJ1-1
V gene: TRBV4-1
clone size: .
D gene: .
CDR3 protein: CASSQVRGNTEAFF
CDR3 DNA: TGCGCCAGCAGCCAAGTACGGGGGAACACTGAAGCTTTCTTT

J gene: TRBJ2-2
V gene: TRBV29-1
clone size: .
D gene: .
CDR3 protein: CSVLATLDTGELFF
CDR3 DNA: TGCAGCGTTCTGGCAACGTTGGACACCGGGGAGCTGTTTTTT

J gene: TRBJ2-2
V gene: TRBV30
clone size: .
D gene: TRBD2
CDR3 protein: CAWNIGLAGRAGELFF
CDR3 DNA: TGTGCCTGGAACATCGGACTAGCGGGGAGGGCCGGGGAGCTGTTTTTT

J gene: TRBJ2-3
V gene: TRBV25-1
clone size: .
D gene: .
CDR3 protein: CASTRGSTDTQYF
CDR3 DNA: TGTGCCAGCACCCGTGGGAGCACAGATACGCAGTATTTT

J gene: TRBJ1-2
V gene: TRBV4-3
clone size: .
D gene: .
CDR3 protein: CASSQDSTLEYGYTF
CDR3 DNA: TGCGCCAGCAGCCAAGATTCGACCCTGGAATATGGCTACACCTTC

J gene: TRBJ2-7
V gene: TRBV6-5
clone size: once
D gene: .
CDR3 protein: CASSYGLPYEQYF
CDR3 DNA: TGTGCCAGCAGTTACGGCCTCCCCTACGAGCAGTACTTC

J gene: TRBJ1-1
V gene: TRBV19
clone size: .
D gene: .
CDR3 protein: CASSSGGNTEAFF
CDR3 DNA: TGTGCCAGTAGTTCGGGGGGGAACACTGAAGCTTTCTTT

J gene: TRBJ2-3
V gene: TRBV14
clone size: .
D gene: .
CDR3 protein: CASSPPGAGDTQYF
CDR3 DNA: TGTGCCAGCAGCCCCCCAGGGGCGGGGGATACGCAGTATTTT

J gene: TRBJ2-2
V gene: TRBV2
clone size: .
D gene: .
CDR3 protein: CASRGVTGELFF
CDR3 DNA: TGTGCCAGCAGAGGGGTAACCGGGGAGCTGTTTTTT

J gene: TRBJ1-1
V gene: TRBV10-3
clone size: .
D gene: .
CDR3 protein: CATGFEGGNTEAFF
CDR3 DNA: TGTGCCACAGGGTTCGAGGGGGGGAACACTGAAGCTTTCTTT

J gene: TRBJ2-6
V gene: TRBV19
clone size: .
D gene: .
CDR3 protein: CASNQQGWYGILSSGANVLTF
CDR3 DNA: TGTGCCAGCAACCAGCAGGGTTGGTACGGGATTTTAAGCTCTGGGGCCAACGTCCTGACTTTC

J gene: TRBJ2-1
V gene: TRBV5-6
clone size: once
D gene: .
CDR3 protein: CASSLSWPDEQFF
CDR3 DNA: TGTGCCAGCAGCTTGTCGTGGCCCGATGAGCAGTTCTTC

J gene: TRBJ2-3
V gene: TRBV7-9
clone size: .
D gene: .
CDR3 protein: CASSPSRISTDTQYF
CDR3 DNA: TGTGCCAGCAGCCCGTCCCGGATCTCCACAGATACGCAGTATTTT

J gene: TRBJ1-2
V gene: TRBV7-9
clone size: few
D gene: .
CDR3 protein: CASSLVAGDLYGYTF
CDR3 DNA: TGTGCCAGCAGCCTCGTCGCGGGGGACTTATATGGCTACACCTTC

J gene: TRBJ2-7
V gene: TRBV30
clone size: .
D gene: TRBD2
CDR3 protein: CAWSVRWEGPDYEQYF
CDR3 DNA: TGTGCCTGGAGTGTACGGTGGGAGGGGCCCGACTACGAGCAGTACTTC

J gene: TRBJ1-2
V gene: TRBV5-4
clone size: .
D gene: .
CDR3 protein: CASSLGWGGNYGYTF
CDR3 DNA: TGTGCCAGCAGCTTGGGGTGGGGAGGGAACTATGGCTACACCTTC

J gene: TRBJ2-7
V gene: TRBV11-2
clone size: .
D gene: .
CDR3 protein: CASSLGGGYGYEQYF
CDR3 DNA: TGTGCCAGCAGCTTAGGTGGGGGTTACGGTTACGAGCAGTACTTC

J gene: TRBJ1-1
V gene: TRBV2
clone size: .
D gene: .
CDR3 protein: CASLGAVEAFF
CDR3 DNA: TGTGCCAGCCTAGGGGCGGTTGAAGCTTTCTTT

J gene: TRBJ2-2
V gene: TRBV6-5
clone size: .
D gene: TRBD1
CDR3 protein: CASSPGTDPTGELFF
CDR3 DNA: TGTGCCAGCAGCCCCGGGACAGACCCCACCGGGGAGCTGTTTTTT

J gene: TRBJ2-6
V gene: TRBV13
clone size: .
D gene: .
CDR3 protein: CASSPYQFSGANVLTF
CDR3 DNA: TGTGCCAGCAGCCCTTACCAATTCTCTGGGGCCAACGTCCTGACTTTC

J gene: TRBJ1-1
V gene: TRBV4-1
clone size: .
D gene: .
CDR3 protein: CASSQQGGSTEAFF
CDR3 DNA: TGCGCCAGCAGCCAACAAGGGGGGAGCACTGAAGCTTTCTTT

J gene: TRBJ2-7
V gene: TRBV11-2
clone size: .
D gene: .
CDR3 protein: CASRLDGYEQYF
CDR3 DNA: TGTGCCAGCAGGTTGGACGGCTACGAGCAGTACTTC

J gene: TRBJ2-7
V gene: TRBV7-9
clone size: .
D gene: .
CDR3 protein: CASSSDNYEQYF
CDR3 DNA: TGTGCCAGCAGCAGCGACAACTACGAGCAGTACTTC

J gene: TRBJ2-5
V gene: TRBV6-4
clone size: .
D gene: TRBD1
CDR3 protein: CASSGWDRIQETQYF
CDR3 DNA: TGTGCCAGCAGCGGATGGGACAGGATCCAAGAGACCCAGTACTTC

J gene: TRBJ2-1
V gene: TRBV27
clone size: .
D gene: .
CDR3 protein: CASSLRSSYNEQFF
CDR3 DNA: TGTGCCAGCAGTCTACGGAGCTCCTACAATGAGCAGTTCTTC

J gene: TRBJ1-1
V gene: TRBV2
clone size: .
D gene: TRBD1
CDR3 protein: CASRTGFTEAFF
CDR3 DNA: TGTGCCAGCAGGACAGGGTTCACTGAAGCTTTCTTT

J gene: TRBJ2-5
V gene: TRBV6-1
clone size: .
D gene: .
CDR3 protein: CASSFPGYKETQYF
CDR3 DNA: TGTGCCAGCAGTTTCCCGGGCTATAAAGAGACCCAGTACTTC

J gene: TRBJ2-1
V gene: TRBV19
clone size: .
D gene: TRBD1
CDR3 protein: CASNIIQGSHNEQFF
CDR3 DNA: TGTGCCAGTAACATCATACAGGGGTCCCACAATGAGCAGTTCTTC

J gene: TRBJ1-3
V gene: TRBV6-5
clone size: .
D gene: .
CDR3 protein: CASRRNRDSGNTIYF
CDR3 DNA: TGTGCCAGCAGACGAAACAGGGACTCTGGAAACACCATATATTTT

J gene: TRBJ2-1
V gene: TRBV4-3
clone size: .
D gene: .
CDR3 protein: CASSQDTGDTFFQGTPYNEQFF
CDR3 DNA: TGCGCCAGCAGCCAAGACACGGGGGACACCTTCTTTCAGGGGACTCCCTACAATGAGCAGTTCTTC

J gene: TRBJ2-7
V gene: TRBV29-1
clone size: .
D gene: .
CDR3 protein: CSVLTAPYEQYF
CDR3 DNA: TGCAGCGTCCTGACAGCGCCCTACGAGCAGTACTTC

J gene: TRBJ1-5
V gene: TRBV9
clone size: .
D gene: .
CDR3 protein: CASSPGGGTGQPQHF
CDR3 DNA: TGTGCCAGCAGCCCGGGGGGGGGCACCGGTCAGCCCCAGCATTTT

J gene: TRBJ2-2
V gene: TRBV15
clone size: .
D gene: .
CDR3 protein: CATSILGGTNTGELFF
CDR3 DNA: TGTGCCACCAGCATCTTGGGAGGCACTAACACCGGGGAGCTGTTTTTT

J gene: TRBJ2-5
V gene: TRBV7-9
clone size: .
D gene: .
CDR3 protein: CASSPELGLGETQYF
CDR3 DNA: TGTGCCAGCAGCCCGGAACTAGGGTTGGGAGAGACCCAGTACTTC

J gene: TRBJ2-7
V gene: TRBV4-1
clone size: .
D gene: .
CDR3 protein: CASSQAPSYEQYF
CDR3 DNA: TGCGCCAGCAGCCAAGCGCCCAGTTACGAGCAGTACTTC

J gene: TRBJ2-7
V gene: TRBV7-9
clone size: .
D gene: .
CDR3 protein: CASSSARDEQYF
CDR3 DNA: TGTGCCAGCAGCTCCGCAAGGGACGAGCAGTACTTC

J gene: TRBJ1-2
V gene: TRBV5-1
clone size: .
D gene: .
CDR3 protein: CASSLGSDTQINYGYTF
CDR3 DNA: TGCGCCAGCAGCTTGGGGTCGGATACACAGATTAACTATGGCTACACCTTC

J gene: TRBJ2-5
V gene: TRBV7-6
clone size: .
D gene: TRBD2
CDR3 protein: CASSLEAGWETQYF
CDR3 DNA: TGTGCCAGCAGCTTAGAAGCGGGGTGGGAGACCCAGTACTTC

J gene: TRBJ2-7
V gene: TRBV2
clone size: .
D gene: TRBD2
CDR3 protein: CASSDWLAGGSSYEQYF
CDR3 DNA: TGTGCCAGCAGTGACTGGTTAGCGGGGGGCAGCTCCTACGAGCAGTACTTC